This passage covers 28 T cell receptor beta chains from one sample sequenced in a study of cytomegalovirus exposure and HLA in healthy donors. The study ran its PCR with 60 Vbeta and 13 Jbeta primers. Clones were read by immunoSEQ multiplex PCR, and TCRdb kept only the in-frame ones, dropping some. Recorded for this sample: 150,000 to 200,000 clones. Sequenced sample: PBMCs. Receptors originate from a boy between 5 and 17 years old in good health and CMV-seronegative.

The V call is TRBV18, the J call TRBJ2-5; 8 bases map to TRBD1. The CDR3 totals 14 residues. The germline V gene encodes CDR1 KGHSH and CDR2 LQKENI. Unmatched junction bases numbered 6, after V lost 4 bases and J lost 5 bases. The CDR3 reads CASSLAGGLETQYF. DNA of the CDR3: TGTGCCAGCTCACTAGCAGGGGGCCTGGAGACCCAGTACTTC.

This chain links TRBV5-1 with TRBJ1-1; tentative D call: TRBD1 (6 bases). Germline assignment: CDR1 SGHRS and CDR2 YFSETQ. The length of the CDR3 is 18 residues. V dropped 4 bases and J dropped 0 bases, with 22 bases sitting between them. CDR3 DNA: TGCGCCAGCAGCCTGGATGGGGGGGGGCCTCTCATGAACACTGAAGCTTTCTTT. Translating it yields CASSLDGGGPLMNTEAFF.

The J gene is TRBJ2-1, the V gene TRBV7-9; 13 nucleotides agree with TRBD2. The CDR3 consists of 17 residues. The V segment lost 4 bases and the J segment 8 bases; nucleotides outside the gene matches: 11. CDR1 is SEHNR, CDR2 FQNEAQ, per germline (reference sequence). CDR3 DNA sequence: TGTGCCAGCAGCTCTGAACTAGCGGGGGGGCCTAGGGATGAGCAGTTCTTC. Residues: CASSSELAGGPRDEQFF.

The chain recombines TRBV4-1 with TRBJ1-6, with D unclear. The germline CDR1 and CDR2 sequences are MGHRA and YSYEKL. The CDR3 length is 14 residues. V lost 1 base, J lost 5 bases, and 6 bases lay in between. CDR3 coding DNA: TGCGCCAGCAGCCAAGCACGGGATAATTCACCCCTCCACTTT. This gives the protein CASSQARDNSPLHF.

The chain combines TRBV7-9 with TRBJ2-6; the D gene is possibly TRBD1 (5 bases). This CDR3 region has 17 residues. Germline V gene lookup returns CDR1 SEHNR and CDR2 FQNEAQ (reference sequence). V was clipped by 3 bases and J by 0 bases, with 12 bases between them. CDR3 DNA sequence: TGTGCCAGCAGCTTGGCGCTAAGGGGCTCTGGGGCCAACGTCCTGACTTTC. This gives the protein CASSLALRGSGANVLTF.

The V gene is TRBV21-1, the J gene TRBJ2-3; the listed D gene, TRBD2, was not tested against the DNA. TRBV21-1 is tagged as a pseudogene. The CDR3 contains 16 residues. The CDR3 DNA reads as TGTGCCAGCAGCGACACAGGGACTATGAACACAGATACGCAGTATTTT. This encodes CASSDTGTMNTDTQYF.

V usage is TRBV6-9 and J usage is TRBJ2-5; 8 bases line up with TRBD2. V was pared by 9 bases and J by 1 base, with 22 bases of the junction left unmatched. Germline loops: CDR1 MNHGY, CDR2 SVAAGI. This CDR3 is built from 19 residues. The CDR3 sequence is CARRRTPGNGTRGQETQYF. CDR3 sequence (DNA): TGTGCCAGAAGAAGGACCCCAGGAAACGGGACTAGGGGCCAAGAGACCCAGTACTTC.

The rearrangement links TRBV30 to TRBJ2-1; the D gene is possibly TRBD2 (5 bases). CDR1 GTSNPN and CDR2 SVGIG come from the germline V gene (reference sequence). V lost 4 bases and J lost 10, with 20 bases in between. The length of the CDR3 is 14 residues. The CDR3 nucleotides are TGTGCCTGGACCCCTAGCAACATCGGTGGCGAGCAGTTCTTC. This encodes CAWTPSNIGGEQFF.

The chain couples TRBV11-2 to TRBJ2-7; the match to TRBD2 covers 11 bases. Per germline, CDR1 SGHAT and CDR2 FQNNGV. V gave up 4 bases and J gave up 5 bases; unmatched junction bases: 13. This CDR3 spans 17 amino acids. The CDR3 bases are TGTGCCAGCAGCTCGCGAATACTCACTAGCGGGAGTAACGAGCAGTACTTC. Translating it yields CASSSRILTSGSNEQYF.

V gene TRBV2 combines with J gene TRBJ1-5, with 7 bases lining up with TRBD1. CDR1 and CDR2 from the germline V gene are SNHLY and FYNNEI. The V segment lost 7 bases and the J segment 7 bases; nucleotides outside the gene matches: 13. This CDR3 spans 15 amino acids. The CDR3 DNA is TGTGCCAGCAACACAATACAGGGGCCGGGACAGCCCCAGCATTTT. This encodes CASNTIQGPGQPQHF.

The CDR3 protein is CASSLGLAGGAVRELFF. The CDR3 nucleotides are TGTGCCAGCAGCCTGGGACTAGCGGGGGGTGCCGTGAGGGAGCTGTTTTTT. The chain uses TRBV11-3 and TRBJ2-2; 15 nucleotides align to TRBD2. This CDR3 comprises 17 residues. V was pared by 5 bases and J by 9 bases, with 10 bases of the junction left unmatched. Germline CDR1 SGHNT, CDR2 YENEEA.

V and J are TRBV5-1 and TRBJ1-2, with D tentatively TRBD1 (5 bases). Trimming shortened V by 7 bases and J by 2 bases, and 9 bases separated the two germline ends. CDR1 and CDR2 (germline): SGHRS, YFSETQ. This CDR3 is 12 amino acids long. CDR3: CASSGLNYGYTF. The CDR3 region has the DNA TGCGCCAGCTCAGGGCTGAACTATGGCTACACCTTC.

The chain has TRBV10-3 and TRBJ1-2; 7 bases are a match to TRBD1. From germline, CDR1 is ENHRY and CDR2 SYGVKD. Trimming removed 7 bases from V and 0 bases from J; junction bases left unmatched: 5. The CDR3 loop spans 14 amino acids. CDR3 loop: CAITDRVSNYGYTF. Here the CDR3 DNA reads TGTGCCATCACCGACAGGGTGTCTAACTATGGCTACACCTTC.

The chain couples TRBV15 to TRBJ2-5; 9 bases fit TRBD1. Germline V CDR1 and CDR2: LNHNV, YYDKDF (reference sequence). Trimming at V came to 2 bases and at J to 2 bases, leaving 6 bases not matched to a gene. The CDR3 sequence is 16 residues long. CDR3 nucleotide sequence: TGTGCCACCAGCAGAAGCGGACAGGGGCTACAAGAGACCCAGTACTTC. Protein: CATSRSGQGLQETQYF. Combining the CDR3 with reference TRBV15 and TRBJ2-5 gives the whole variable domain DAMVIQNPRYQVTQFGKPVTLSCSQTLNHNVMYWYQQKSSQAPKLLFHYYDKDFNNEADTPDNFQSRRPNTSFCFLDIRSPGLGDTAMYLCATSRSGQGLQETQYFGPGTRLLVL.

The chain recombines TRBV7-3 with TRBJ2-1; TRBD2 aligns across 9 bases. This CDR3 is 15 amino acids long. V lost 2 bases to trimming and J lost 7 bases; unmatched junction nucleotides: 6. Germline V gene data show CDR1 as SGHTA and CDR2 as FQGTGA. The CDR3 here is CASSLQSSGVNEQFF. DNA of the CDR3: TGTGCCAGCAGCTTACAGTCTAGCGGGGTAAATGAGCAGTTCTTC.

The J gene is TRBJ1-1, the V gene TRBV5-6; the D gene is possibly TRBD1 (5 bases). The CDR3 extends over 15 amino acids. Germline lookup yields CDR1 SGHDT and CDR2 YYEEEE. V lost 5 bases and J lost 6, with 20 bases in between. In nucleotides, the CDR3 is TGTGCCAGCAGACCTATGGACCGGGACTATTCTGAAGCTTTCTTT. This sequence encodes CASRPMDRDYSEAFF.

The rearrangement uses TRBV30 and TRBJ2-1; D may be TRBD2 (5 bases). The V gene's germline CDR1 is GTSNPN and CDR2 SVGIG (reference sequence). CDR3 length: 13 amino acids. Trimming removed 7 bases from V and 4 bases from J, with 14 bases in between. CDR3 DNA: TGTGCCTCCCACAACCGCGGGTACAATGAGCAGTTCTTC. Amino acid sequence: CASHNRGYNEQFF.

V is TRBV7-8 and J is TRBJ2-3; the match to TRBD2 covers 13 bases. The germline V gene encodes CDR1 SGHVS and CDR2 FQNEAQ. The CDR3 is made up of 13 amino acids. V gave up 9 bases and J gave up 6 bases; unmatched junction bases: 3. The CDR3 region is CASTSGGGDTQYF. The CDR3 nucleotides are TGTGCCAGTACTAGCGGGGGGGGTGATACGCAGTATTTT.

Here the CDR3 reads CASSFGQGGTDTQYF. Here the CDR3 DNA reads TGTGCCAGCAGCTTTGGACAGGGGGGCACAGATACGCAGTATTTT. The chain combines TRBV11-3 with TRBJ2-3; 10 nucleotides line up with TRBD1. Germline V gene data show CDR1 as SGHNT and CDR2 as YENEEA. This CDR3 comprises 15 residues. Trimming at V came to 3 bases and at J to 1 base, leaving 1 base not matched to a gene.

The chain has TRBV9 and TRBJ2-3, with TRBD2 matching 11 bases. V dropped 4 bases and J dropped 2; count of bases not matched to a gene: 18. The CDR3 extends over 20 amino acids. Germline V gene lookup returns CDR1 SGDLS and CDR2 YYNGEE. CDR3 sequence: CASSLPSGTSGFPTTDTQYF. DNA for the CDR3: TGTGCCAGCAGCTTACCCTCCGGGACTAGCGGTTTTCCTACCACAGATACGCAGTATTTT. Variable domain in full (rest from reference TRBV9 and TRBJ2-3): DSGVTQTPKHLITATGQRVTLRCSPRSGDLSVYWYQQSLDQGLQFLIQYYNGEERAKGNILERFSAQQFPDLHSELNLSSLELGDSALYFCASSLPSGTSGFPTTDTQYFGPGTRLTVL.

The V and J genes are TRBV7-2 and TRBJ2-3, with TRBD2 matching over 8 bases. V lost 0 bases and J lost 4; bases outside the gene matches: 9. The germline V gene has CDR1 SGHTA and CDR2 FQGNSA. The CDR3 contains 17 residues. CDR3 nucleotides: TGTGCCAGCAGCTTAGCGACTCACGTACTAGCGGCAGATACGCAGTATTTT. Residues: CASSLATHVLAADTQYF.

This rearrangement joins TRBV11-2 to TRBJ1-3, with D perhaps matching TRBD1 (6 bases). Deletions cut 6 bases from V and 0 bases from J, with 9 bases between. Per germline, CDR1 SGHAT and CDR2 FQNNGV. This CDR3 is 14 amino acids long. The CDR3 is CASRQGHSGNTIYF. For the CDR3, the DNA is TGTGCCAGCAGACAGGGACACTCTGGAAACACCATATATTTT.

The chain uses TRBV7-8 and TRBJ2-7, with D possibly TRBD2 on 7 matching bases. This CDR3 comprises 15 residues. CDR1 is SGHVS and CDR2 is FQNEAQ in the germline V gene. Trimming took 8 bases from V and 0 from J, leaving 17 bases between them. CDR3 DNA: TGTGCCAGCGGCCCGGGAGGAGGGGGCTCCTACGAGCAGTACTTC. Translation gives CASGPGGGGSYEQYF. Complete variable domain (other parts from reference TRBV7-8 and TRBJ2-7): GAGVSQSPRYKVAKRGQDVALRCDPISGHVSLFWYQQALGQGPEFLTYFQNEAQLDKSGLPSDRFFAERPEGSVSTLKIQRTQQEDSAVYLCASGPGGGGSYEQYFGPGTRLTVT.

This rearrangement joins TRBV11-2 to TRBJ2-1; D gene unclear. The V gene's germline CDR1 is SGHAT and CDR2 FQNNGV. This CDR3 contains 15 residues. The V end lost 2 bases, the J end lost 0 bases, and 8 bases lay between the germline ends. Here the CDR3 DNA reads TGTGCCAGCAGCTTAATGAGCAACTCCTACAATGAGCAGTTCTTC. It translates to CASSLMSNSYNEQFF.

The chain links TRBV19 to TRBJ2-2; a possible D gene is TRBD1 (6 bases). Trimming removed 9 bases from V and 0 bases from J, with 11 bases in between. The germline gives CDR1 LNHDA, CDR2 SQIVND (reference sequence). The CDR3 is 14 residues long. The CDR3 sequence: CASSRTANTGELFF. DNA of the CDR3: TGTGCCAGCTCCAGGACAGCGAACACCGGGGAGCTGTTTTTT.

A word on this clone: Other DNA sequences in the sample encode the same CDR3. The gene calls are TRBV28 and TRBJ2-3; D possibly corresponds to TRBD2 (6 bases). The CDR3 is 14 amino acids. V gave up 3 bases and J gave up 1 base, with 8 bases separating them. Germline loops: CDR1 MDHEN, CDR2 SYDVKM. CDR3 sequence reads: CASSFPGGTDTQYF. The CDR3 bases are TGTGCCAGCAGTTTCCCGGGGGGCACAGATACGCAGTATTTT. The variable domain in full, completed from reference TRBV28 and TRBJ2-3, reads DVKVTQSSRYLVKRTGEKVFLECVQDMDHENMFWYRQDPGLGLRLIYFSYDVKMKEKGDIPEGYSVSREKKERFSLILESASTNQTSMYLCASSFPGGTDTQYFGPGTRLTVL.

The J gene is TRBJ1-2, the V gene TRBV7-2; a possible D gene is TRBD1 (5 bases). The CDR3 consists of 16 residues. Deletions cut 7 bases from V and 0 bases from J, with 18 bases between. The germline CDR1 and CDR2 sequences are SGHTA and FQGNSA. CDR3 coding DNA: TGTGCCAGCAACCTGGGGGGGGTGGAAGCTAACTATGGCTACACCTTC. Translation: CASNLGGVEANYGYTF.

V gene TRBV7-2 combines with J gene TRBJ2-3; TRBD2 matches 12 bases. Germline CDR1 is SGHTA and CDR2 is FQGNSA. V trimming: 1 base; J trimming: 1 base; junction bases outside the gene matches: 9. The CDR3 totals 19 residues. CDR3 DNA: TGTGCCAGCAGCTTAGGACTAGCGGGGGCCTCAAGTGGCACAGATACGCAGTATTTT. Its translation is CASSLGLAGASSGTDTQYF.